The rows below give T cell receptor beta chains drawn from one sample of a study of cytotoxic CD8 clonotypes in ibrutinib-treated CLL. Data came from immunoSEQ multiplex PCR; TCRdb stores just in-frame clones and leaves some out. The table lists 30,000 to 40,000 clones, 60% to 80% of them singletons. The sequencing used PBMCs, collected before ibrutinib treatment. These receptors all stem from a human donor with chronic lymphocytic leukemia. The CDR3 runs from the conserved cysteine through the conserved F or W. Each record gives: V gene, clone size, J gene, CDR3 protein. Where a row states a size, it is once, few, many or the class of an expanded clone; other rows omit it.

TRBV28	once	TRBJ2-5	CASSLETSGQETQYF
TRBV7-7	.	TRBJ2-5	CASSLGPSETQYF
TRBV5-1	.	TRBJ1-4	CASSSEAGRVFF
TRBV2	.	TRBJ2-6	CASSVLLPGANVLTF
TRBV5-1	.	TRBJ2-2	CASSYSSVATGELFF
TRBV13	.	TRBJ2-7	CASSLGLGEGSYEQYF
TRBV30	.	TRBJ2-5	CAWSPGQANQETQYF
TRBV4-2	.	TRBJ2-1	CASSQPGQGHDEQFF
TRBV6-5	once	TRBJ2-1	CASSFGSPKNNEQFF
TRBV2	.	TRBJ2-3	CASTGGRVTDTQYF
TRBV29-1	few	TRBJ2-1	CSVEGVANEQFF
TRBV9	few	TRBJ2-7	CASSASTGVEQYF
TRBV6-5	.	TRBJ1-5	CASSYSRAGPNQPQHF
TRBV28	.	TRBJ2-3	CASSLPYGKNTDTQYF
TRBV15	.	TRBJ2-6	CATSRKIQGTGANVLTF
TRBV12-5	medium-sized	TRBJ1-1	CASGSTGNTEAFF
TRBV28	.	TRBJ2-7	CASSLDPFREQYF
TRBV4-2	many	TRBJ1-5	CASSQERGSDQPQHF
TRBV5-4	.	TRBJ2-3	CASSLWVNQDTQYF
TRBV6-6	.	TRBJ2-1	CAGGGTYNEQFF
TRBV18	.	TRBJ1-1	CASSEGETEAFF
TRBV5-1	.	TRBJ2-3	CASSLATIAGPDTQYF
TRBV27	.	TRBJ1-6	CASTLDSSYNSPLHF
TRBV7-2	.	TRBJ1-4	CASSTLGATNEKLFF
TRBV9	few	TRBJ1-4	CASSPSGGAGEKLFF
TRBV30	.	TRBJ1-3	CAQQGSSGNTIYF
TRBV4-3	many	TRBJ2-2	CASSLDRVRTGELFF
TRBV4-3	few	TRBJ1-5	CASSQDTNSNQPQHF
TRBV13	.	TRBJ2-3	CASSPTGTDTQYF
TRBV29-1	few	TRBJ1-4	CSVGGVGTGVEKLFF
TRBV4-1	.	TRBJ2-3	CASSQVAGSGTDTQYF
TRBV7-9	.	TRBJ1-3	CASSFSGHSGNTIYF
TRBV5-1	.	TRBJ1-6	CASRRQTSSYNSPLHF
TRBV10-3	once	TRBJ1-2	CAISGQVYGYTF
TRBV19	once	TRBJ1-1	CASSIGGQGFTEAFF
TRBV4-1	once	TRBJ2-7	CASSLEATSGAYEQYF
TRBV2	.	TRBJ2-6	CASTTGANVLTF
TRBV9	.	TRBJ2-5	CASSVELAGGRETQYF
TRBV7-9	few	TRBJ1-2	CASSLGTSGNYGYTF
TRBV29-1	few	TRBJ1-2	CSVQTGNGYTF
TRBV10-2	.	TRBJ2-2	CASRRLAGLTGELFF
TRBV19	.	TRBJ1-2	CASSIGTGIIAGYTF
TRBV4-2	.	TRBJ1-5	CASSQAPGGPHQPQHF